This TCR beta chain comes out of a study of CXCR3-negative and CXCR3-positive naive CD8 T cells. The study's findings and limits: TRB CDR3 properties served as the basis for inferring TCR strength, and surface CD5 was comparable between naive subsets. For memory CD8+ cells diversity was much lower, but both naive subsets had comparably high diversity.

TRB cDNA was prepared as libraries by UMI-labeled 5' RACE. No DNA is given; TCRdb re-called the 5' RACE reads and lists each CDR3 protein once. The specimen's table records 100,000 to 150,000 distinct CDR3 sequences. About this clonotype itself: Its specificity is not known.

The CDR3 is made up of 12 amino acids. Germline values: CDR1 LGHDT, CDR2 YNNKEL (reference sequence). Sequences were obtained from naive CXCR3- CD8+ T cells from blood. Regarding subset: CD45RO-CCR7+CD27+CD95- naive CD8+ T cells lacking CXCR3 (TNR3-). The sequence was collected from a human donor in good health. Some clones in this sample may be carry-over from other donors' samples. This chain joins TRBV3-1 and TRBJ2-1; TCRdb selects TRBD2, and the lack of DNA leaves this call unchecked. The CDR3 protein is CASSFASVEQFF.